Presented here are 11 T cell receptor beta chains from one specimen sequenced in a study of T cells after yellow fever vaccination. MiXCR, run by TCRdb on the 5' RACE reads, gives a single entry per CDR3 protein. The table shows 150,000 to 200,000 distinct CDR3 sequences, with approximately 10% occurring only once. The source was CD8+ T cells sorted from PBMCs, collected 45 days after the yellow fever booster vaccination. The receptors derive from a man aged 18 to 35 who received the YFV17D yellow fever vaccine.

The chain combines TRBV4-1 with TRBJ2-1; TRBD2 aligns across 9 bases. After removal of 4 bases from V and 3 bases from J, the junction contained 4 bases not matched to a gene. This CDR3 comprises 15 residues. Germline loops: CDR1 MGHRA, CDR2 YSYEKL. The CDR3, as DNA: TGCGCCAGCAGCCCCCTTAGCGGGGGCTACAATGAGCAGTTCTTC. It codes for CASSPLSGGYNEQFF.

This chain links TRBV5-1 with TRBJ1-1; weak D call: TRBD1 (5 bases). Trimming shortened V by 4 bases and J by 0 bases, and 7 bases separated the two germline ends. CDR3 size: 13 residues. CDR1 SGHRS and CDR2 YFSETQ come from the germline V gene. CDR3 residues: CASSGTMNTEAFF. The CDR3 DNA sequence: TGCGCCAGCAGCGGGACTATGAACACTGAAGCTTTCTTT.

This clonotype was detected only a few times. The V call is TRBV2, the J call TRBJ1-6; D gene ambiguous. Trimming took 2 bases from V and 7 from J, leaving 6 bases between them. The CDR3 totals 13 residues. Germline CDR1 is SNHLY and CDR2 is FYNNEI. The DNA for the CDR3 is TGTGCCAGCAGTGAAATTGGGAATTCACCCCTCCACTTT. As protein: CASSEIGNSPLHF.

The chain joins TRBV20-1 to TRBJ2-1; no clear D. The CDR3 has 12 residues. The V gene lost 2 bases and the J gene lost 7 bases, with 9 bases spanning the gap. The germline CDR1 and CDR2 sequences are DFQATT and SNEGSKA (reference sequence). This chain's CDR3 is CSARSRWNEQFF. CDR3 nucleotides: TGCAGTGCTAGATCGCGCTGGAATGAGCAGTTCTTC.

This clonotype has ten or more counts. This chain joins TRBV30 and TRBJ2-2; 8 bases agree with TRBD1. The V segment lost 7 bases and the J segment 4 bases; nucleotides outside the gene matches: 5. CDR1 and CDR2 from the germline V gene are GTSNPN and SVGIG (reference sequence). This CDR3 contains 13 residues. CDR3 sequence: CAFGQGGTGELFF. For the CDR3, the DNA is TGTGCCTTTGGACAGGGCGGCACCGGGGAGCTGTTTTTT.

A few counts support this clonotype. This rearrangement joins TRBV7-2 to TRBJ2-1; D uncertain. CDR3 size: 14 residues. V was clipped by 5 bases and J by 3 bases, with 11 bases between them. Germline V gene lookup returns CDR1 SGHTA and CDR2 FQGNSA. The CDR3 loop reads CASSPHTGYNEQFF. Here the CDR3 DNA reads TGTGCCAGCAGCCCTCACACTGGCTACAATGAGCAGTTCTTC.

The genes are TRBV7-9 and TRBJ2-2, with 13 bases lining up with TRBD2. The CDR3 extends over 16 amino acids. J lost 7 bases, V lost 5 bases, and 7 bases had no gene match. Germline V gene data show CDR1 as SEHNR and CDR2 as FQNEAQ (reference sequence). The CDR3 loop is CASSGTSGGAGGELFF. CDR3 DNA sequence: TGTGCCAGCAGCGGAACTAGCGGGGGGGCCGGCGGGGAGCTGTTTTTT.

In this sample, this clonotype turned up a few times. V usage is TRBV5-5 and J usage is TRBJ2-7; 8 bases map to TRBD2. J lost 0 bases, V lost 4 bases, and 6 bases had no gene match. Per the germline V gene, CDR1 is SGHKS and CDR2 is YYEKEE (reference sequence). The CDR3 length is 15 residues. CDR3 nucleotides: TGTGCCAGCAGCCCCCCGGGGGGGGCCTCCTACGAGCAGTACGTC. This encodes CASSPPGGASYEQYV.

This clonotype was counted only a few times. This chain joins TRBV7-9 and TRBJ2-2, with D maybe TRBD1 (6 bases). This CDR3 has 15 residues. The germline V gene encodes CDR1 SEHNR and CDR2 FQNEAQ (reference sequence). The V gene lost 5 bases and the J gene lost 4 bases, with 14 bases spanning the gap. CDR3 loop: CASSRIRGSTGELFF. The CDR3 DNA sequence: TGTGCCAGCAGCCGGATTAGGGGGAGCACCGGGGAGCTGTTTTTT.

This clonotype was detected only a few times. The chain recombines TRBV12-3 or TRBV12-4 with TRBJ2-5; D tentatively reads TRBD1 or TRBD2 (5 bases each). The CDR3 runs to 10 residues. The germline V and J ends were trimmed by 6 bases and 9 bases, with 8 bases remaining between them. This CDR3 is CASSGAAQYF. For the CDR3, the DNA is TGTGCCAGCAGCGGGGCGGCCCAGTACTTC.

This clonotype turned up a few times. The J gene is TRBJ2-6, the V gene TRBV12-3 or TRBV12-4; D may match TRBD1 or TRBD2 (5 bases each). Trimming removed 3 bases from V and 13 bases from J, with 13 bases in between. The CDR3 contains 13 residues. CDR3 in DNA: TGTGCCAGCAGTTTTCGGGGCCCGGGAGTCCTGACTTTC. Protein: CASSFRGPGVLTF.